Presented here are 14 T cell receptor beta chains from one specimen sequenced in a study of PD-1 blockade in classical Hodgkin lymphoma. Brentuximab vedotin exposure varied among the patients, all of whom had relapsed after autologous stem cell transplantation. Using immunoSEQ multiplex PCR, the repertoire was profiled, and TCRdb retains in-frame clones only, with some absent. Found here are about 99,000 clones, around 81% of them singletons; the top ten hold 16%. This specimen was peripheral blood mononuclear cells (PBMCs), taken before the second cycle of nivolumab. These receptors all stem from a human donor with classical Hodgkin lymphoma.

This clone was counted a few times. This chain joins TRBV28 and TRBJ2-7; D gene uncertain. The CDR3 contains 17 residues. Between the trimmed V and J ends, which lost 3 bases and 2 bases, there was a span of 20 bases. Germline CDR1 MDHEN, CDR2 SYDVKM. CDR3 sequence reads: CASSLGTTRNGAYEQYF. In DNA, the CDR3 is TGTGCCAGCAGTTTGGGTACTACAAGAAACGGAGCCTACGAGCAGTACTTC. The whole variable domain, remainder taken from reference TRBV28 and TRBJ2-7, is DVKVTQSSRYLVKRTGEKVFLECVQDMDHENMFWYRQDPGLGLRLIYFSYDVKMKEKGDIPEGYSVSREKKERFSLILESASTNQTSMYLCASSLGTTRNGAYEQYFGPGTRLTVT.

This sequence joins TRBV5-6 and TRBJ1-3; a possible D gene is TRBD1 (5 bases). The CDR3 totals 16 residues. The germline CDR1 and CDR2 sequences are SGHDT and YYEEEE. V dropped 4 bases and J dropped 9 bases, with 23 bases sitting between them. Here the CDR3 DNA reads TGTGCCAGCAGCAGGAGGGGTTTAGAGAAAAAAGGCACCATATATTTT. This translates into CASSRRGLEKKGTIYF.

The chain carries TRBV5-1 and TRBJ2-1; 8 positions agree with TRBD2. Germline assignment: CDR1 SGHRS and CDR2 YFSETQ. This CDR3 has 14 residues. V was pared by 4 bases and J by 8 bases, with 8 bases of the junction left unmatched. CDR3 DNA: TGCGCCAGCAGCCCCGGGACTAGTACCGATGAGCAGTTCTTC. It is translated as CASSPGTSTDEQFF.

This clone showed up just once. The V call is TRBV18, the J call TRBJ1-1; D ambiguous. The CDR3 is made up of 13 amino acids. The V end lost 2 bases, the J end lost 7 bases, and 11 bases lay between the germline ends. CDR1 KGHSH and CDR2 LQKENI come from the germline V gene. CDR3 sequence: CASSPEFYSEAFF. CDR3 coding DNA: TGTGCCAGCTCACCAGAATTCTACAGTGAAGCTTTCTTT.

This clone was picked up a small number of times. The chain recombines TRBV28 with TRBJ1-5; no reliable D call. V lost 6 bases to trimming and J lost 2 bases, with 11 bases between them. The CDR3 has 14 amino acids. Germline V gives CDR1 MDHEN, CDR2 SYDVKM. The DNA for the CDR3 is TGTGCCAGCAGCTCTGTCGCTGGCAATCAGCCCCAGCATTTT. This codes for CASSSVAGNQPQHF.

This clone has just a few counts. The genes are TRBV7-9 and TRBJ1-5; the match to TRBD1 covers 9 bases. Trimming at V came to 0 bases and at J to 7 bases, leaving 1 base not matched to a gene. This CDR3 has 14 amino acids. Germline lookup yields CDR1 SEHNR and CDR2 FQNEAQ (reference sequence). This chain's CDR3 is CASSLAGQGQPQHF. CDR3 coding DNA: TGTGCCAGCAGCTTAGCGGGACAGGGACAGCCCCAGCATTTT.

This clone was counted a single time. The chain employs TRBV25-1 and TRBJ2-7; 7 bases fit TRBD2. Trimming took 8 bases from V and 7 from J; bases not matched to a gene: 17. Germline assignment: CDR1 MGHDK and CDR2 SYGVNS. This CDR3 is built from 15 residues. The CDR3, as DNA: TGTGCCAGCCAAGATCCCCGTGGGGGGGTGGGTGAGCAGTACTTC. Translated, it gives CASQDPRGGVGEQYF.

The V gene is TRBV6-1, the J gene TRBJ2-4; D is unresolved. Germline lookup yields CDR1 MNHNS and CDR2 SASEGT. There are 13 residues in the CDR3. V was clipped by 6 bases and J by 0 bases, with 6 bases between them. DNA of the CDR3: TGTGCCAGCAGGGTGCTAGCCAAAAACATTCAGTACTTC. Protein product: CASRVLAKNIQYF.

This chain joins TRBV7-2 and TRBJ1-2; D may be TRBD1 (6 bases). Per the germline V gene, CDR1 is SGHTA and CDR2 is FQGNSA. V dropped 6 bases and J dropped 4 bases, with 15 bases sitting between them. The length of the CDR3 is 14 residues. The CDR3, as DNA: TGTGCCAGCAGGTTACAGGGAGTGGGCTATGGCTACACCTTC. Protein: CASRLQGVGYGYTF.

This clone was seen once. This chain uses TRBV18 with TRBJ1-3; D is unresolved. Germline V CDR1 and CDR2: KGHSH, LQKENI. V lost 2 bases to trimming and J lost 1 base, with 6 bases between them. The CDR3 consists of 14 residues. The DNA of the CDR3 is TGTGCCAGCTCACCAGAGGGATCTGGAAACACCATATATTTT. Amino acids: CASSPEGSGNTIYF.

V usage is TRBV2 and J usage is TRBJ2-2; tentative D call: TRBD1 (5 bases). The CDR3 length is 14 residues. Trimming removed 2 bases at V and 7 bases at J, with 11 bases between. Germline V gene data show CDR1 as SNHLY and CDR2 as FYNNEI. The CDR3 is CASSEIRVGGELFF. In DNA, the CDR3 is TGTGCCAGCAGTGAAATCAGGGTGGGCGGGGAGCTGTTTTTT.

V gene TRBV27 combines with J gene TRBJ2-7; 8 bases fit TRBD1. Germline V gives CDR1 MNHEY, CDR2 SMNVEV (reference sequence). With 5 bases clipped from V and 2 bases from J, the junction kept 11 bases outside the gene matches. The CDR3 length is 16 residues. CDR3 sequence: CASSPIPGTGPYEQYF. The CDR3 DNA is TGTGCCAGCAGTCCAATTCCCGGGACAGGACCCTACGAGCAGTACTTC.

The CDR3 loop reads CASSLLHTGELFF. The CDR3 DNA reads as TGTGCCAGCAGCTTACTCCACACCGGGGAGCTGTTTTTT. This chain uses TRBV7-6 with TRBJ2-2, with unresolved D. Germline loops: CDR1 SGHVS, CDR2 FNYEAQ. This CDR3 has 13 residues. Trimming pared 2 bases from V and 3 bases from J, leaving 4 bases between.

This sequence joins TRBV2 and TRBJ2-7; D might be TRBD1 (5 bases). The V end was cut by 7 bases, the J end by 3 bases, with 13 bases between. Germline V gene lookup returns CDR1 SNHLY and CDR2 FYNNEI. CDR3 length: 13 residues. CDR3 in DNA: TGTGCCAGCAATCAGGGATCTGGCTACGAGCAGTACTTC. This gives the protein CASNQGSGYEQYF.